The sequence of this T cell receptor (beta chain) was determined in a study of blood T cells in healthy people across ages (dated by TCRdb to between 2014 and 2016). For the study in its entirety: In model experiments, template switching captured roughly one uniquely barcoded TCR beta cDNA molecule for every two T cells. Using deep sequencing normalized with unique cDNA molecular identifiers, the study measured how TCR beta repertoire diversity changes with age. The donors were divided into four age groups: young (average roughly 17 years), middle-aged (over 35), aged (62) and long-lived (about 90). The study analyzed two additional independent replicas of 1 million unique cDNA reads from the same blood draw for two donors, one aged 18 to 30 and one aged 80 or older.

Library generation was performed with 5' RACE. The data were produced on an Illumina HiSeq 2500. A second PCR of roughly 6 to 12 cycles was run with a J-beta primer mix and a sample-barcoded 5' primer. Each TCR beta cDNA molecule received a unique molecular identifier from a template-switch 5' adaptor carrying 12 random nucleotides. Each sample yielded at least 3 million CDR3-containing paired-end reads. The Mint cDNA synthesis kit, primed by a TRBC-specific oligonucleotide, was used to synthesize first-strand cDNA from all RNA. Following uracil-DNA glycosylase treatment, all cDNA underwent a first 18-cycle PCR with the universal primers M1SS and BC2_uni_R. In the paper's pipeline: Each sample was normalized by randomly selecting 1 million high-quality reads, each carrying a distinct molecular identifier. Reads sharing molecular identifiers were discarded rather than binned into consensus sequences. MiTCR, set to a Q25 quality threshold and the strictest error-elimination algorithm, was used for CDR3 identification, clonotype clustering and error correction. A nonparametric unseen species model with Euler transformation was used to estimate a lower bound on total TCR beta diversity. Through fastp at Q25 and MiXCR, TCRdb rebuilt clones from the public reads, retaining in-frame beta chains. A single entry per CDR3 protein holds the most common genes and DNA from its merged rows. The V and J calls here are based on TCRdb, not the publication. The sample records some 930,000 distinct CDR3 sequences, roughly 29% of which are singletons. Of the sample, about 10% is held by the ten largest clones.

There are 14 amino acids in the CDR3, from cysteine to phenylalanine inclusive. Just CDR3 DNA is preserved here, 42 bases in frame from base 1. V loses 3 bases, J loses 13 bases, and the germline ends lie 22 bases apart. The germline V gene specifies SQVTM as CDR1 and ANQGSEA as CDR2. Results and caveats for the whole study, not just this receptor: There was a strong correlation between observed TCR beta diversity and the percentage of naive T cells measured by flow cytometry. Compared with the aged group, more naive CD4+ T cells, fewer expanded clones and increased TCR diversity were shown by the long-lived group, suggesting age selection. Conclusive comparison of naive and antigen-experienced compartments was prevented by the profiling of bulk unsorted PBMCs. The CMV infection status of donors was not known, potentially confounding age-related changes in expanded clonotypes. Estimates of total diversity based on one million sequenced T cells were regarded as lower bounds and as underestimates. Observed TCR beta diversity per million T cells fell roughly linearly with age, and a significant reduction was already apparent by age around 40.

The sample holds a few counts of this clonotype. No antigen is known for it. A much larger clone lies a single base off, so this may be a read error. The donors were roughly 40 Caucasian individuals from Russia, aged roughly 6 to 95 years, who were systemically healthy. Approximately 9 milliliters of peripheral blood were collected from each donor into EDTA-treated Vacutainer tubes. Ficoll-Paque density-gradient centrifugation was used to isolate PBMCs, with at least 6 million obtained per sample. Total RNA, at least 6 micrograms per sample, was extracted from PBMCs with Trizol reagent. The percentages of naive CD45RAhigh/CD27high T cells were determined by flow cytometry on a PBMC aliquot from every donor. These sequences were also reported in another study, on T cells of mothers and their children. The second paper further reports: Donors were nine systemically healthy Caucasian individuals: three mothers and their six children. cDNA synthesis consumed the entire amount of extracted RNA, loaded at about 1.5 ug RNA in each 15 ul reaction. In the second PCR, the M1S primer added sample barcodes and 2-4 random nucleotides. Over 9.5 million TCR beta CDR3 reads were obtained for each mother, and around 2.7 million reads were obtained for each child. Thymic selection similarly shapes TCR recombination output in related and unrelated pairs, with minor effect from inherited differences. Normalized repertoire overlap was always found to be slightly, but never significantly, higher in related mother-child pairs than in unrelated mother-child pairs. Persistent microchimeric T cell clones were not detected, at a sensitivity of around 99 clones per million clonotypes. The study used deep NGS to compare TCR beta repertoires of mothers and children, seeking features distinguishing related mother-child pairs from unrelated individuals. The mean age was around 40 +/- 4 years for the mothers and approximately 11 +/- 4 years for the children. Libraries were sequenced on Illumina HiSeq 2000 with 100+100 nt paired-end reads after adapter ligation with NEBNext reagents. Mother and child libraries were prepared a month apart and sequenced in separate runs to prevent cross-contamination. Each donor had between about 450,000 and 2,100,000 distinct TCR beta clonotypes identified. Naive TCR beta clonotypes were estimated from low-frequency clonotypes matched to each donor's FACS-determined naive share, without sorting.

Sequenced input: blood. The sequence was collected from a woman in her thirties or forties in good health. The chain uses TRBV29-1 and TRBJ2-4; the D gene is perhaps TRBD1, from 7 matching bases. Read as DNA, the sequence is TGCAGCGTTGAGGAGGGGGCCTTCTACAATGAGCAGTACTTC. This yields the protein CSVEEGAFYNEQYF.